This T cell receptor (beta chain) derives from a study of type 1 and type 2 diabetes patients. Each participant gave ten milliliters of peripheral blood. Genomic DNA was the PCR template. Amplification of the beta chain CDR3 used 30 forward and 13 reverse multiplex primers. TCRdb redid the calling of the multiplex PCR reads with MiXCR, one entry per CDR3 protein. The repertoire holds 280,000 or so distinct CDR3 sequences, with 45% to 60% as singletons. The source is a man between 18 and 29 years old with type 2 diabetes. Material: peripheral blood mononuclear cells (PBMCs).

CDR3 bases: TGTGCCAGCGTCAATATCGGACTAGCGAGCCACAATGAGCAGTTCTTC. Residues: CASVNIGLASHNEQFF. The gene calls are TRBV6-1 and TRBJ2-5; TRBD2 aligns across 9 bases. The closer fit of TRBJ2-1 to the DNA end suggests the J call may be wrong. The CDR3 loop spans 16 amino acids. Germline V gives CDR1 MNHNS, CDR2 SASEGT.